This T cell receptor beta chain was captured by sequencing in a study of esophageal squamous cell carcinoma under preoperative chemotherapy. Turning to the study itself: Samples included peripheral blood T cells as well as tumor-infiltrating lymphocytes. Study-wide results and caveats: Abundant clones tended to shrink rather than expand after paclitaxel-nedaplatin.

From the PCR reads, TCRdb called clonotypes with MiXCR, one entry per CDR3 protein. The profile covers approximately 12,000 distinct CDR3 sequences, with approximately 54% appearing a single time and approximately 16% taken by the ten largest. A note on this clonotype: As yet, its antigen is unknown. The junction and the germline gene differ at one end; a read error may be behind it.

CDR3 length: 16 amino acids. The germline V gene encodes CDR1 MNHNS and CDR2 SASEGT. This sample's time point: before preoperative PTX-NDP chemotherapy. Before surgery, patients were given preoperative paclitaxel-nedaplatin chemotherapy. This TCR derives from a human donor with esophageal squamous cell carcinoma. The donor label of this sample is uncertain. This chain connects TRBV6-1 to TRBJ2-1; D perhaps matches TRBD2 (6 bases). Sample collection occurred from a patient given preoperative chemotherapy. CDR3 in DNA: TGTGCCAGCAGTGAACGAGGGACTGTGCTTAAAGATGCGCAGTTCTTT. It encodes CASSERGTVLKDAQFF.